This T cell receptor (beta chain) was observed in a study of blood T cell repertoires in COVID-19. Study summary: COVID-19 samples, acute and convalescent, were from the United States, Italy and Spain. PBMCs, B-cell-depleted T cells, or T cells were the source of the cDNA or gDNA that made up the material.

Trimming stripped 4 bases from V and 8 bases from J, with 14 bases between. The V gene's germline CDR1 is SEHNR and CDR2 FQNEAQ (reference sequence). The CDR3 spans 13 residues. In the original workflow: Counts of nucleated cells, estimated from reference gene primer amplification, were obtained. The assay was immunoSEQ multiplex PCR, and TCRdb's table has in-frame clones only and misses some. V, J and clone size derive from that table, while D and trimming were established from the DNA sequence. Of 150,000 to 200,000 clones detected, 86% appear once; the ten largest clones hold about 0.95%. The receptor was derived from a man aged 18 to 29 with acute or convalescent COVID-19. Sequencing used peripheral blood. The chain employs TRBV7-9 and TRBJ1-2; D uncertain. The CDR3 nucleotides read TGTGCCAGCAGCTCAACAGCCTCCTGGGGCTACACCTTC. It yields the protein CASSSTASWGYTF.